What follows describes a single TCR beta chain. This entry comes from a study of T cells in tuberculosis. TCR-alpha and TCR-beta chains were sequenced unpaired. This table comes from immunoSEQ multiplex PCR, and its TCRdb copy is limited to in-frame clones, with some not included. Of nearly 60,000 clones listed, 88% are singletons. After thawing and overnight rest, PBMC were stained with GMM-loaded CD1B tetramer, viability dye and anti-CD3 for sorting. The lipid loaded on the CD1B tetramers was C32 glucose monomycolate from Rhodococcus equi. Before cryopreservation, the sorted PBMC lost their CD14-expressing monocytes. From each donor, roughly 100,000 tetramer-negative cells were sorted. This CDR3 spans 15 amino acids. V lost 2 bases to trimming and J lost 4 bases; unmatched junction nucleotides: 4. Per the germline V gene, CDR1 is MNHEY and CDR2 is SVGAGI.

The receptor was isolated from an adult woman with latent tuberculosis. Material: CD1b-GMM tetramer-negative cells sorted from PBMCs. V usage is TRBV6-5 and J usage is TRBJ2-1, with 8 bases identical to TRBD2. The CDR3 DNA reads TGTGCCAGCAGTTACACTAGCGGCCATTACAATGAGCAGTTCTTC. Its protein product is CASSYTSGHYNEQFF.